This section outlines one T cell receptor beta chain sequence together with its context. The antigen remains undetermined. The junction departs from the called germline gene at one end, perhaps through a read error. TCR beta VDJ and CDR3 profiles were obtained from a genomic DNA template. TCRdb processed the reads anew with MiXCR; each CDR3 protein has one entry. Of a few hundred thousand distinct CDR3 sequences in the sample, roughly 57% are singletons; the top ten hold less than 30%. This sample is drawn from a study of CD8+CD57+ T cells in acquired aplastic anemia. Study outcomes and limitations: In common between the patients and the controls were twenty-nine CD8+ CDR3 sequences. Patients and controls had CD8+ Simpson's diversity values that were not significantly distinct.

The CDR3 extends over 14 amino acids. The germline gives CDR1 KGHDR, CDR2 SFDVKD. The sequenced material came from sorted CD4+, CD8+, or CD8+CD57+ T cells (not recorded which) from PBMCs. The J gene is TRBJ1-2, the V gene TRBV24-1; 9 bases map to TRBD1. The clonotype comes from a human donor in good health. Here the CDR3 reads CATSDPGQGWEYHF. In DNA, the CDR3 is TGTGCCACCAGTGACCCTGGACAGGGGTGGGAATATCACTTC.